These 2 T cell receptor beta chains share one sample of origin, sequenced in a study of blood T cell repertoires in COVID-19. Profiling relied on immunoSEQ multiplex PCR, and the TCRdb table lists in-frame clones only, not all of them. Of more than 65,000 clones in the sample, around 90% were seen once. The sample consisted of peripheral blood. Source of these receptors: a man in his 60s with acute or convalescent COVID-19.

V and J are TRBV7-2 and TRBJ2-7, with 9 positions matching TRBD2. Germline trimming cut 5 bases from V and 6 bases from J; bases unmatched to any gene: 11. The CDR3 covers 15 residues. Germline-derived CDR1 and CDR2 are SGHTA and FQGNSA. CDR3 bases: TGTGCCAGCAGCCAAGATGGGCGGGGGGGCCGCGAGCAGTACTTC. Translated: CASSQDGRGGREQYF. The whole variable domain, filled in from reference TRBV7-2 and TRBJ2-7, reads GAGVSQSPSNKVTEKGKDVELRCDPISGHTALYWYRQSLGQGLEFLIYFQGNSAPDKSGLPSDRFSAERTGGSVSTLTIQRTQQEDSAVYLCASSQDGRGGREQYFGPGTRLTVT.

The rearrangement joins TRBV7-2 to TRBJ1-1; the match to TRBD1 covers 9 bases. The CDR3 spans 17 residues. V trimming: 6 bases; J trimming: 3 bases; junction bases outside the gene matches: 14. The germline V gene has CDR1 SGHTA and CDR2 FQGNSA. The chain's CDR3 is CASRRPTGGSTDTEAFF. For the CDR3, the DNA is TGTGCCAGCAGACGCCCCACAGGGGGCAGCACGGACACTGAAGCTTTCTTT.